Described below is a single TCR beta chain sequence and its context. What it recognizes is unknown. Next came a second PCR, run for roughly 7 to 12 cycles, which used a sample-barcoded 5' primer along with a J-beta primer mix. Carrying 12 random nucleotides, a template-switch adaptor labeled each individual cDNA molecule. Using its own MiXCR run on the 5' RACE reads, TCRdb lists one record per CDR3 protein. The sample comprises over 1,300,000 distinct CDR3 sequences, around 59% of which are singletons, and over 6.5% rests with the top ten. The CDR3 runs to 14 residues. V dropped 7 bases and J dropped 4 bases, with 17 bases sitting between them. The entry originates in a study of blood T cells in healthy people across ages. Every sample gave at least 5 micrograms of total RNA when it was extracted. Broader study findings: The diversity estimates, figures obtained from one million T cells, were considered underestimates.

The chain combines TRBV12-3 or TRBV12-4 with TRBJ2-7, with TRBD1 as a possible D gene (5 bases). The receptor's source is a man younger than 35 in good health. The sample taken for sequencing was blood. The CDR3 DNA follows: TGTGCCAGCATGAGAGGCAGGGCGGCTTACGAGCAGTACTTC. Translation: CASMRGRAAYEQYF.